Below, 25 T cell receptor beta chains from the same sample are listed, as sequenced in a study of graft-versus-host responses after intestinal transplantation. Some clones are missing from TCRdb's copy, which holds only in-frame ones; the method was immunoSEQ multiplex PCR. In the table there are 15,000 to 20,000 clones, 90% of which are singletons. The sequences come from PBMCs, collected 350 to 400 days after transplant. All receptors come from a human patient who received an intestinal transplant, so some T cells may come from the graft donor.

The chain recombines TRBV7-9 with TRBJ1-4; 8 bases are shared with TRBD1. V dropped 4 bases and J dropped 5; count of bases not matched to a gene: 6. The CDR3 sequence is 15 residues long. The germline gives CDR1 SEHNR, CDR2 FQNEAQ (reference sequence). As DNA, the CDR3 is TGTGCCAGCAGCTCCGGACAGGGAGACAATGAAAAACTGTTTTTT. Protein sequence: CASSSGQGDNEKLFF.

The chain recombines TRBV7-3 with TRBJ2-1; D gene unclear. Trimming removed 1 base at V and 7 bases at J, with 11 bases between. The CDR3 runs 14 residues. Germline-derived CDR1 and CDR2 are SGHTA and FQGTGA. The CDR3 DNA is TGTGCCAGCAGCTTAAAACCCGGCTCAAATGAGCAGTTCTTC. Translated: CASSLKPGSNEQFF. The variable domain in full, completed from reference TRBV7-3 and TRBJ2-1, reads GAGVSQTPSNKVTEKGKYVELRCDPISGHTALYWYRQSLGQGPEFLIYFQGTGAADDSGLPNDRFFAVRPEGSVSTLKIQRTERGDSAVYLCASSLKPGSNEQFFGPGTRLTVL.

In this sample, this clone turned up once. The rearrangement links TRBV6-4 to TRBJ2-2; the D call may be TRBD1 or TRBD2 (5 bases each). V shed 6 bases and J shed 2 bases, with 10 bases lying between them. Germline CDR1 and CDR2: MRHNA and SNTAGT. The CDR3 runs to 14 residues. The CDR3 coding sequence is TGTGCCAGCAGCAGGGAGACCAACACCGGGGAGCTGTTTTTT. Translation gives CASSRETNTGELFF.

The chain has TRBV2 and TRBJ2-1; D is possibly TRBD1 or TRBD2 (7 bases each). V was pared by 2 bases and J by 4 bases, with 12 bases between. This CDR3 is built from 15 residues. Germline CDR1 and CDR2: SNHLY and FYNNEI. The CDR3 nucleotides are TGTGCCAGCAGTGAAAAGCAGGGGGGGTACAATGAGCAGTTCTTC. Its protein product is CASSEKQGGYNEQFF.

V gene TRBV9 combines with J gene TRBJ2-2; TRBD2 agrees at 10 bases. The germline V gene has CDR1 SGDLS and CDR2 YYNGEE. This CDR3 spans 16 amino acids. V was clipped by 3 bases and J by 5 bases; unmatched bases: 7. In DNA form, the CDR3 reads TGTGCCAGCAGCGCCCTAGCGGGAGAACGTACCGGGGAGCTGTTTTTT. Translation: CASSALAGERTGELFF.

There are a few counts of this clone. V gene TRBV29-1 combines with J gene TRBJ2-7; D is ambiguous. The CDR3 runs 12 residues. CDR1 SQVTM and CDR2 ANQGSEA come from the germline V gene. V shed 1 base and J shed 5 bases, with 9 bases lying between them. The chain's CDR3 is CSVEVLSNEQYF. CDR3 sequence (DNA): TGCAGCGTTGAAGTCCTATCTAACGAGCAGTACTTC.

The CDR3 sequence is CARSLRCVPLDSLVKNIQYF. CDR3 nucleotide sequence: TGTGCCAGAAGCTTGAGGTGTGTCCCTCTTGATTCACTAGTCAAAAACATTCAGTACTTC. The V gene is TRBV5-3, the J gene TRBJ2-4; D perhaps matches TRBD2 (5 bases). TRBV5-3 is sorted into the ORF group, with uncertain function. This CDR3 is built from 20 residues. With 1 base removed from V and 3 bases from J, the gap between germline ends came to 26 bases.

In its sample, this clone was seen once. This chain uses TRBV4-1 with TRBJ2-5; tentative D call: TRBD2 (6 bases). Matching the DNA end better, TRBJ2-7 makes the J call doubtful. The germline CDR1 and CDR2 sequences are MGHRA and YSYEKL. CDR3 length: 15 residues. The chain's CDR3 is CASSRGTDYSYEQYF. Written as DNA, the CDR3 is TGCGCCAGCAGCCGCGGGACGGACTACTCCTACGAGCAGTACTTC.

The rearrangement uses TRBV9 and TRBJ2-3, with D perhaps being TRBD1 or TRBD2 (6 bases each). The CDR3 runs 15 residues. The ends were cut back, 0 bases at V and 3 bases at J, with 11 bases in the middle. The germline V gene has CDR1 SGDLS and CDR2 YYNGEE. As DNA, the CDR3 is TGTGCCAGCAGCGTAGGTGGGGGGCTGACAGATACGCAGTATTTT. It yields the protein CASSVGGGLTDTQYF.

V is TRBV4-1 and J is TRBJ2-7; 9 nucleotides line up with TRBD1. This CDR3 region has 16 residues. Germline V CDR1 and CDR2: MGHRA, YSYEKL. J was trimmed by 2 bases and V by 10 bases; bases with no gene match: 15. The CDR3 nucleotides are TGCGCCACCGCGGGACAGGGAACCCGAGGGACCTACGAGCAGTACTTC. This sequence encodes CATAGQGTRGTYEQYF.

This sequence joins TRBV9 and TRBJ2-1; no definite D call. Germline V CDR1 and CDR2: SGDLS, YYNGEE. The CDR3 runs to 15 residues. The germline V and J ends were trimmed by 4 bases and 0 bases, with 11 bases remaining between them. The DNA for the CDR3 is TGTGCCAGCAGCCAGACTGGTAGCTCCTACAATGAGCAGTTCTTC. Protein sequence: CASSQTGSSYNEQFF.

DNA of the CDR3: TGTGCCAGCAGTACAGGGATGACTGAAGCTTTCTTT. As protein: CASSTGMTEAFF. The chain employs TRBV6-1 and TRBJ1-1; D is perhaps TRBD1 (6 bases). The CDR3 loop spans 12 amino acids. With 5 bases removed from V and 5 bases from J, the gap between germline ends came to 9 bases. Germline V lookup: CDR1 MNHNS, CDR2 SASEGT.

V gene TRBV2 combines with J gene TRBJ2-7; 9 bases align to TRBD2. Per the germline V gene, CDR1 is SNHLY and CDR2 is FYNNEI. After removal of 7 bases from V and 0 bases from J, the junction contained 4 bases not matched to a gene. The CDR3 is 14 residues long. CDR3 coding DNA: TGTGCCAGCATCCCTAGCGGGATCTCCTACGAGCAGTACTTC. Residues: CASIPSGISYEQYF.

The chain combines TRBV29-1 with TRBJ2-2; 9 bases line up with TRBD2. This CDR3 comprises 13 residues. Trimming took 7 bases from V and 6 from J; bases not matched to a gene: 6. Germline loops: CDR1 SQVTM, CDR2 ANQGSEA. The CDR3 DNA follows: TGCAGCGCGGGACTAGCTGGGGCCGGGGAGCTGTTTTTT. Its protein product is CSAGLAGAGELFF.

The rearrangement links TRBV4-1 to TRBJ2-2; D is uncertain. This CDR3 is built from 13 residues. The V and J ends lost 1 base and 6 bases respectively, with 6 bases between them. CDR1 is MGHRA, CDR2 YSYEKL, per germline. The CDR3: CASSQVGAGELFF. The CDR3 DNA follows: TGCGCCAGCAGCCAAGTAGGAGCCGGGGAGCTGTTTTTT.

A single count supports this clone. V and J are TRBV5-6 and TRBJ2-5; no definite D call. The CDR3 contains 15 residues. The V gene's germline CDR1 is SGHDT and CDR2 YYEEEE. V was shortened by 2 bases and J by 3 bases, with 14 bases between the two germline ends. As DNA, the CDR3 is TGTGCCAGCAGCTTCAGTTTAGGGCAGGAAGAGACCCAGTACTTC. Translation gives CASSFSLGQEETQYF.

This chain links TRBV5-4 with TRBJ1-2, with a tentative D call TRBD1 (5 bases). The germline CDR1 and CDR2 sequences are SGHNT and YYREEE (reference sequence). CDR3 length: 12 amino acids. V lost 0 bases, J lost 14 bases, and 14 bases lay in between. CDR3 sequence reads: CASSLAQGRGTF. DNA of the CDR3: TGTGCCAGCAGCTTGGCCCAGGGCCGAGGGACCTTC.

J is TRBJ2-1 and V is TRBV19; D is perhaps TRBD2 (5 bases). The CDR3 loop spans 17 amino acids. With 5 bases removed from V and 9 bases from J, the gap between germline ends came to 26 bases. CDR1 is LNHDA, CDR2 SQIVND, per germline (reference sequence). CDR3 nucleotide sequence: TGTGCCAGTAGTCCCCGCTCCTTAGGCACCGCGGGTCGTGAGCAGTTCTTC. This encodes CASSPRSLGTAGREQFF.

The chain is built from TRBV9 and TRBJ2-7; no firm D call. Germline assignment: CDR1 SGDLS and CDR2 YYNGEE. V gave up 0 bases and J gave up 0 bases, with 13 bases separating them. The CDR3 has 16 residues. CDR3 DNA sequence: TGTGCCAGCAGCGTAGAGGCAGTAGCCTACTCCTACGAGCAGTACTTC. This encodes CASSVEAVAYSYEQYF.

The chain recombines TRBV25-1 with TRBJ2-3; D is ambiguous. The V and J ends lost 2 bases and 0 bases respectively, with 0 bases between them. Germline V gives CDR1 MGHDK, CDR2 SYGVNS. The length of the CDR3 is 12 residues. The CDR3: CASSESTDTQYF. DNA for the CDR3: TGTGCCAGCAGTGAAAGCACAGATACGCAGTATTTT.

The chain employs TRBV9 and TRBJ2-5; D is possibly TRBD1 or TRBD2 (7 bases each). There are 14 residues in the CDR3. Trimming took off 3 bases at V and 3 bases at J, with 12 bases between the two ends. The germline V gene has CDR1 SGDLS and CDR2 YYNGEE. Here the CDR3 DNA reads TGTGCCAGCAGCGACAGGGGAGGGGAAGAGACCCAGTACTTC. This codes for CASSDRGGEETQYF.

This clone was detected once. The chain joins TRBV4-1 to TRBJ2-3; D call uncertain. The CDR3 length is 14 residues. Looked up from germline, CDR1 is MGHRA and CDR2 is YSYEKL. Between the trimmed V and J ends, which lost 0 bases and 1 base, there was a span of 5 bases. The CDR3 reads CASSQERGTDTQYF. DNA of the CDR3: TGCGCCAGCAGCCAAGAGAGAGGCACAGATACGCAGTATTTT.

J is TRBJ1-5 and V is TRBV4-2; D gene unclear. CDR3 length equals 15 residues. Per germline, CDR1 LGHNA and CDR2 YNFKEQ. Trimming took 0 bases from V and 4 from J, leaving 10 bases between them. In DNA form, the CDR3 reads TGTGCCAGCAGCCAAGAGGCAGGAGTTAATCAGCCCCAGCATTTT. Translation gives CASSQEAGVNQPQHF.

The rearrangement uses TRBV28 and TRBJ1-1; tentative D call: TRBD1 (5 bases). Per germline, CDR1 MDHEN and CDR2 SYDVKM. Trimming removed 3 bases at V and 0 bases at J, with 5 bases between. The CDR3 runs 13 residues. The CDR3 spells CASSLTVNTEAFF. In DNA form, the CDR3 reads TGTGCCAGCAGTTTGACAGTGAACACTGAAGCTTTCTTT.

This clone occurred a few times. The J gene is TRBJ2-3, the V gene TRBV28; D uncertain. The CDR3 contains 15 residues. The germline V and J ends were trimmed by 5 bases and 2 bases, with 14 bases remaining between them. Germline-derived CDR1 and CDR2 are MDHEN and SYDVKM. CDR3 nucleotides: TGTGCCAGCAGTCCACCTACACAGCACACAGATACGCAGTATTTT. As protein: CASSPPTQHTDTQYF.